This passage covers 29 T cell receptor beta chains from one sample sequenced in a study of spatial heterogeneity in lung cancer. Notes on the study in general: Tumoral mutation counts were tracked by counts of expanded intratumoral alpha and beta TCRs.

Time point noted: sample taken at primary tumor resection. No antigen is known for these receptors. TCRdb recomputed calls from the 5' RACE reads with MiXCR, one row per CDR3 protein. Of 13,000 or so distinct CDR3 sequences listed, more than 3% are singletons. This sample comprised lung tumor tissue, obtained at surgery. These receptors originate from a male donor with early-stage non-small cell lung cancer.

This clonotype was seen repeatedly, ten times or more. The chain is built from TRBV7-9 and TRBJ2-2; D gene uncertain. The V gene lost 6 bases and the J gene lost 2 bases, with 10 bases spanning the gap. Looked up from germline, CDR1 is SEHNR and CDR2 is FQNEAQ (reference sequence). This CDR3 has 14 amino acids. CDR3 residues: CASSLDVNTGELFF. For the CDR3, the DNA is TGTGCCAGCAGTCTGGATGTAAACACCGGGGAGCTGTTTTTT.

This clonotype was seen many times. The V gene is TRBV12-3 or TRBV12-4, the J gene TRBJ2-7; 11 bases map to TRBD1. V lost 0 bases and J lost 2; bases outside the gene matches: 0. The CDR3 length is 15 residues. CDR3 sequence reads: CASSLAGQGAYEQYF. The CDR3 DNA reads TGTGCCAGCAGTTTAGCGGGACAGGGGGCCTACGAGCAGTACTTC.

Of note for this clonotype: Possible read error: a much larger clone is one base away. This chain uses TRBV7-9 with TRBJ1-5; 8 positions match TRBD1. This CDR3 spans 15 amino acids. The germline CDR1 and CDR2 sequences are SEHNR and FQNEAQ (reference sequence). The junction had 4 bases not matched to a gene; V was cut back by 0 bases and J by 6 bases. Here the CDR3 DNA reads TGTGCCAGCAGCTTAGCGGCAGGGGGCCGTCAGCCCCAGCATTTT. Translating gives CASSLAAGGRQPQHF.

At least ten counts were recorded for this clonotype. V and J are TRBV5-6 and TRBJ2-1; TRBD2 agrees at 8 bases. From germline, CDR1 is SGHDT and CDR2 YYEEEE. The CDR3 runs 14 residues. J was trimmed by 9 bases and V by 3 bases; bases with no gene match: 8. The CDR3: CASSSMGLGLEQFF. The CDR3 DNA reads TGTGCCAGCAGCTCCATGGGACTAGGACTTGAGCAGTTCTTC.

This clonotype was picked up many times. The chain recombines TRBV3-1 with TRBJ1-3, with D perhaps matching TRBD1 (5 bases). The germline CDR1 and CDR2 sequences are LGHDT and YNNKEL (reference sequence). The V end lost 0 bases, the J end lost 4 bases, and 13 bases lay between the germline ends. CDR3 length equals 16 residues. The CDR3 nucleotides read TGTGCCAGCAGCCAAGATCGCAGGGCTAAAGGAAACACCATATATTTT. Amino acid sequence: CASSQDRRAKGNTIYF.

This clonotype was seen at least ten times. The chain combines TRBV7-2 with TRBJ2-3; D is possibly TRBD1 (6 bases). Germline V gene data show CDR1 as SGHTA and CDR2 as FQGNSA. This CDR3 region has 16 residues. Trimming cost V 1 base and J 3 bases, with 14 bases left between them. CDR3 sequence (DNA): TGTGCCAGCAGCTTAGTGATGGGGGCTTCAACAGATACGCAGTATTTT. It specifies CASSLVMGASTDTQYF.

This clonotype was picked up many times. The chain carries TRBV6-1 and TRBJ2-5, with D perhaps TRBD1 or TRBD2 (5 bases each). V gave up 6 bases and J gave up 5 bases, with 19 bases separating them. CDR3 length equals 15 residues. Per the germline V gene, CDR1 is MNHNS and CDR2 is SASEGT. The CDR3 DNA follows: TGTGCCAGCAGCTTAGAGGGAAGGGGTTGGGAGACCCAGTACTTC. It translates to CASSLEGRGWETQYF.

This clonotype was observed at least ten times. The V gene is TRBV20-1, the J gene TRBJ2-4; D remains ambiguous. The CDR3 is 13 amino acids. Germline loops: CDR1 DFQATT, CDR2 SNEGSKA (reference sequence). The V gene lost 6 bases and the J gene lost 8 bases, with 17 bases spanning the gap. CDR3 sequence (DNA): TGCAGTGCAACCGTAGTTATTGGAGACATTCAGTACTTC. This translates into CSATVVIGDIQYF.

This clonotype was counted many times. V usage is TRBV6-4 and J usage is TRBJ2-1, with a possible D match to TRBD1 (6 bases). The germline V and J ends were trimmed by 6 bases and 4 bases, with 19 bases remaining between them. This CDR3 comprises 16 residues. Germline lookup yields CDR1 MRHNA and CDR2 SNTAGT. CDR3 region: CASRPGAPPFYNEQFF. DNA of the CDR3: TGTGCCAGCAGGCCAGGGGCCCCGCCATTTTACAATGAGCAGTTCTTC.

There are many counts of this clonotype. V and J are TRBV7-2 and TRBJ2-7; 15 bases are shared with TRBD2. The CDR3 covers 18 residues. In germline, CDR1 is SGHTA, CDR2 FQGNSA. With 3 bases clipped from V and 6 bases from J, the junction kept 12 bases outside the gene matches. The CDR3 nucleotides read TGTGCCAGCAGCTTCACCAGGACTAGCGGGGGGGCCCGGAGCGAGCAGTACTTC. It translates to CASSFTRTSGGARSEQYF.

This clonotype has at least ten counts. The rearrangement links TRBV5-1 to TRBJ2-3; 11 bases line up with TRBD2. Germline CDR1 reads SGHRS; CDR2 reads YFSETQ. This CDR3 is built from 17 residues. Germline trimming cut 0 bases from V and 5 bases from J; bases unmatched to any gene: 8. The CDR3 coding sequence is TGCGCCAGCAGCTTGGCCTATAGCGGGGGGGGAGAAGATACGCAGTATTTT. It translates to CASSLAYSGGGEDTQYF.

This clonotype has ten or more counts. In DNA form, the CDR3 reads TGTGCCAGCAGTATGACAGGGGCGAAGGGCAATCAGCCCCAGCATTTT. This sequence encodes CASSMTGAKGNQPQHF. The V gene is TRBV27, the J gene TRBJ1-5; 8 bases agree with TRBD1. V shed 5 bases, J shed 2 bases, and the junction held 8 bases outside the gene matches. The CDR3 totals 16 residues. The V gene's germline CDR1 is MNHEY and CDR2 SMNVEV (reference sequence).

This clonotype showed up many times. The rearrangement uses TRBV5-1 and TRBJ1-1; D gene uncertain. This CDR3 comprises 18 residues. CDR1 and CDR2 (germline): SGHRS, YFSETQ. V lost 0 bases and J 6 bases, leaving 24 bases between the germline ends. The CDR3, as DNA: TGCGCCAGCAGCTTGGGGTTCAACAGACAATATACGTTGCCTGAAGCTTTCTTT. Residues: CASSLGFNRQYTLPEAFF.

This clonotype was observed many times. This chain uses TRBV4-3 with TRBJ2-3, with 7 bases matching TRBD2. This CDR3 has 17 residues. Germline trimming cut 1 base from V and 2 bases from J; bases unmatched to any gene: 9. Germline assignment: CDR1 LGHNA and CDR2 YSLEER. The CDR3 sequence is CASSQGLLAVHTDTQYF. As DNA, the CDR3 is TGCGCCAGCAGCCAAGGTTTGCTAGCGGTACACACAGATACGCAGTATTTT.

This chain connects TRBV2 to TRBJ2-5, with D uncertain. The CDR3 has 11 amino acids. Germline V gene lookup returns CDR1 SNHLY and CDR2 FYNNEI. Trimming shortened V by 7 bases and J by 4 bases, and 7 bases separated the two germline ends. The chain's CDR3 is CASTWGETQYF. The CDR3 DNA reads as TGTGCCAGCACCTGGGGAGAGACCCAGTACTTC.

This clonotype was counted many times. This chain connects TRBV5-1 to TRBJ2-1, with D tentatively TRBD1 (6 bases). The length of the CDR3 is 15 residues. Deletions cut 0 bases from V and 8 bases from J, with 15 bases between. Germline V gives CDR1 SGHRS, CDR2 YFSETQ. CDR3 sequence: CASSLAGNREDEQFF. CDR3 nucleotides: TGCGCCAGCAGCTTGGCCGGAAACAGGGAAGATGAGCAGTTCTTC.

The chain is built from TRBV30 and TRBJ1-5; no firm D call. CDR3 length: 15 residues. The germline V gene has CDR1 GTSNPN and CDR2 SVGIG (reference sequence). Deletions cut 0 bases from V and 0 bases from J, with 9 bases between. The CDR3 DNA sequence: TGTGCCTGGAGTGTTCGAGGCACTAGCAATCAGCCCCAGCATTTT. It codes for CAWSVRGTSNQPQHF.

By proportion, this clonotype is large. The J gene is TRBJ1-5, the V gene TRBV12-3 or TRBV12-4; D not certain. CDR3 size: 13 residues. Trimming removed 1 base from V and 7 bases from J, with 8 bases in between. The CDR3 is CASSLGLRQPQHF. As DNA, the CDR3 is TGTGCCAGCAGTTTAGGCCTCCGCCAGCCCCAGCATTTT.

This clonotype was recorded at least ten times. V is TRBV24-1 and J is TRBJ1-5; tentatively, D is TRBD1 (6 bases). Looked up from germline, CDR1 is KGHDR and CDR2 is SFDVKD. The CDR3 extends over 15 amino acids. V lost 4 bases to trimming and J lost 3 bases, with 12 bases between them. The CDR3 spells CATSDETGNNQPQHF. The CDR3, as DNA: TGTGCCACCAGTGACGAAACAGGGAACAATCAGCCCCAGCATTTT.

This clonotype was counted ten times or more. The rearrangement joins TRBV10-3 to TRBJ1-2, with TRBD1 matching 7 bases. The CDR3 length is 14 residues. From germline, CDR1 is ENHRY and CDR2 SYGVKD. The V segment lost 0 bases and the J segment 4 bases; nucleotides outside the gene matches: 2. The CDR3 sequence: CAISESGQIYGYTF. The CDR3 bases are TGTGCCATCAGTGAGTCGGGACAGATCTATGGCTACACCTTC.

This clonotype has at least ten counts. The chain couples TRBV12-3 or TRBV12-4 to TRBJ1-6; 7 nucleotides match TRBD1. V shed 6 bases, J shed 7 bases, and the junction held 9 bases outside the gene matches. The CDR3 is made up of 15 amino acids. CDR3 in DNA: TGTGCCAGCAGCCAGAACAGGGGAGGGAATTCACCCCTCCACTTT. It codes for CASSQNRGGNSPLHF.

In this sample, this clonotype turned up many times. The V and J genes are TRBV29-1 and TRBJ2-3; possibly TRBD2 for D (7 bases). Germline CDR1 and CDR2: SQVTM and ANQGSEA. CDR3 length: 15 residues. V shed 0 bases and J shed 8 bases, with 18 bases lying between them. As DNA, the CDR3 is TGCAGCGTTGAAGATCCCCGGAAAGGGGGGGGTACGCAGTATTTT. It specifies CSVEDPRKGGGTQYF.

This clonotype has at least ten counts. The chain combines TRBV7-2 with TRBJ2-3, with 13 bases aligning to TRBD2. Trimming took 1 base from V and 4 from J; bases not matched to a gene: 8. Germline CDR1 reads SGHTA; CDR2 reads FQGNSA. This CDR3 has 18 amino acids. The CDR3: CASSLGVLAGGQSDTQYF. The DNA for the CDR3 is TGTGCCAGCAGCTTAGGGGTACTAGCGGGGGGGCAGTCAGATACGCAGTATTTT.

At least ten counts were recorded for this clonotype. The V gene is TRBV5-1, the J gene TRBJ1-4; D gene ambiguous. The germline V and J ends were trimmed by 4 bases and 7 bases, with 20 bases remaining between them. This CDR3 has 16 amino acids. CDR1 is SGHRS, CDR2 YFSETQ, per germline. CDR3 DNA sequence: TGCGCCAGCAGCCCCGTCGGGCAGGCTGGGCGTGAAAAACTGTTTTTT. Amino acids: CASSPVGQAGREKLFF.

This clonotype was observed many times. The rearrangement uses TRBV20-1 and TRBJ1-3; a possible D gene is TRBD1 (5 bases). Germline values: CDR1 DFQATT, CDR2 SNEGSKA (reference sequence). V shed 0 bases and J shed 3 bases, with 12 bases lying between them. CDR3 length: 15 residues. The CDR3 protein is CSARELGVGGNTIYF. As DNA, the CDR3 is TGCAGTGCTAGAGAACTAGGGGTGGGTGGAAACACCATATATTTT.

Ten or more counts support this clonotype. The CDR3 spells CASSQGNNQPQHF. CDR3 in DNA: TGCGCCAGCAGCCAGGGGAACAATCAGCCCCAGCATTTT. The chain couples TRBV4-3 to TRBJ1-5; D ambiguous. The V end was cut by 3 bases, the J end by 3 bases, with 6 bases between. Germline V gene data show CDR1 as LGHNA and CDR2 as YSLEER. CDR3 length: 13 residues.

The table lists this clonotype with many counts. The chain joins TRBV29-1 to TRBJ2-1; possibly TRBD1 or TRBD2 for D (5 bases each). The V gene's germline CDR1 is SQVTM and CDR2 ANQGSEA. The CDR3 is 18 amino acids. The ends were cut back, 0 bases at V and 2 bases at J, with 20 bases in the middle. The CDR3 DNA sequence: TGCAGCGTTGAAGATCCCAGGGATAGGGACCAAGCCTACAATGAGCAGTTCTTC. It is translated as CSVEDPRDRDQAYNEQFF.

This clonotype came up many times. The V and J genes are TRBV3-1 and TRBJ1-6, with D possibly being TRBD1 (6 bases). The CDR3 is 16 residues long. CDR1 LGHDT and CDR2 YNNKEL come from the germline V gene (reference sequence). V was pared by 2 bases and J by 5 bases, with 13 bases between. The CDR3 sequence is CASSQPRTAHNSPLHF. As DNA, the CDR3 is TGTGCCAGCAGCCAACCACGGACAGCCCATAATTCACCCCTCCACTTT. The whole variable domain, filled in from reference TRBV3-1 and TRBJ1-6, reads DTAVSQTPKYLVTQMGNDKSIKCEQNLGHDTMYWYKQDSKKFLKIMFSYNNKELIINETVPNRFSPKSPDKAHLNLHINSLELGDSAVYFCASSQPRTAHNSPLHFGNGTRLTVT.

The table lists this clonotype with many counts. J is TRBJ2-2 and V is TRBV7-3; D perhaps matches TRBD2 (6 bases). This CDR3 spans 14 amino acids. The germline CDR1 and CDR2 sequences are SGHTA and FQGTGA. Between the trimmed V and J ends, which lost 1 base and 6 bases, there was a span of 9 bases. The CDR3 is CASSLMGGAGELFF. In nucleotides, the CDR3 is TGTGCCAGCAGCTTAATGGGAGGAGCCGGGGAGCTGTTTTTT.